This is a list of T cell receptor beta chains from one sample in a study of CD8 T cells in Susac syndrome. TCRdb passed the immunoSEQ multiplex PCR reads through MiXCR, listing each CDR3 protein once. The data contain some 120,000 distinct CDR3 sequences, 94% of them seen just once; the ten biggest clones take up just over 0.095%. The specimen sequenced was CD4+ T cells from PBMCs. These receptors originate from a human donor in good health. The conserved cysteine and the conserved F or W are not part of the CDR3 here. Fields, in order: V gene, J gene, CDR3 length, CDR3 protein.

V: TRBV7-2; J: TRBJ2-3; length: 10; CDR3: ASSPYGGTQY
V: TRBV3-1; J: TRBJ1-2; length: 16; CDR3: ASSQGGGAGLRNYGYT
V: TRBV29-1; J: TRBJ1-2; length: 10; CDR3: SAPSGVSGYT
V: TRBV2; J: TRBJ2-1; length: 10; CDR3: ASSVGPIEQF
V: TRBV2; J: TRBJ2-1; length: 12; CDR3: ASSPDRVRDEQF
V: TRBV7-9; J: TRBJ1-4; length: 12; CDR3: ASSLTGGEEKLF
V: TRBV18; J: TRBJ2-7; length: 11; CDR3: ASSPGQLYEQY
V: TRBV6-6; J: TRBJ2-7; length: 14; CDR3: ASSLSGGHGSYEQY
V: TRBV2; J: TRBJ2-2; length: 13; CDR3: ASRADRTNTGELF
V: TRBV15; J: TRBJ2-7; length: 11; CDR3: ATSRDAVYEQY
V: TRBV7-3; J: TRBJ1-1; length: 13; CDR3: ASSLTNTRDTEAF
V: TRBV27; J: TRBJ2-1; length: 15; CDR3: AGYPTSSGRLYNEQF
V: TRBV3-1; J: TRBJ1-1; length: 12; CDR3: ASSPQTGGTEAF